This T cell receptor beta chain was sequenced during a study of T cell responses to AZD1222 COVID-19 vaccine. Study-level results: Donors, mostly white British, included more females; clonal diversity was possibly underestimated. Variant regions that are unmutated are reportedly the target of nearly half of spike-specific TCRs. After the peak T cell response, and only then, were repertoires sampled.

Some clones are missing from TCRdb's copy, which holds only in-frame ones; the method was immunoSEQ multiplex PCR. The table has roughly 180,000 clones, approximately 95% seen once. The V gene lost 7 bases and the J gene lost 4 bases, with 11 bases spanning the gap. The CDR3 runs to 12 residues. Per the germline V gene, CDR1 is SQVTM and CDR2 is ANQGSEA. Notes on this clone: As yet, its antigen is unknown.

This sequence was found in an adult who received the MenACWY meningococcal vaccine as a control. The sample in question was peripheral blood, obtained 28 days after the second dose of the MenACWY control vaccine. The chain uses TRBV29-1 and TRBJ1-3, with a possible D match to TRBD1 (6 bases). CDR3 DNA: TGCAGCGCCCAGACAGGCGGAAACACCATATATTTT. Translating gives CSAQTGGNTIYF.